The rows below give T cell receptor beta chains drawn from one sample of a study of Ad26.COV2.S vaccination and SARS-CoV-2 variants. Method: immunoSEQ multiplex PCR; TCRdb's copy keeps in-frame clones and lacks some. The data hold around 350,000 clones, with around 84% observed a single time. This specimen was peripheral blood, taken in a trial of Ad26.COV2.S vaccine versus placebo. The receptors stem from a person aged 18-65 years who received the Ad26.COV2.S COVID-19 vaccine or a placebo. The CDR3 runs from the conserved cysteine through the conserved F or W. A D gene is named only where the DNA matches it firmly. A row's size may be missing; if present it is once, few, many or a size class.

. 15 TRBJ1-1 TRBV18 TRBD1 CASSPMDRGYTEAFF TGTGCCAGCTCACCAATGGACAGGGGTTACACTGAAGCTTTCTTT
. 15 TRBJ2-7 TRBV9 TRBD2 CASSPSGRASYEQYF TGTGCCAGCAGCCCAAGCGGGAGGGCCTCCTACGAGCAGTACTTC
once 13 TRBJ1-1 TRBV6-5 . CASRYDKHTEAFF TGTGCCAGCAGATATGACAAACACACTGAAGCTTTCTTT
few 14 TRBJ2-2 TRBV5-1 TRBD2 CASSWTGGAGELFF TGCGCCAGCAGCTGGACGGGAGGAGCCGGGGAGCTGTTTTTT
once 16 TRBJ2-3 TRBV27 . CASSLRLTGGTDTQYF TGTGCCAGCAGCCTAAGGTTGACAGGAGGCACAGATACGCAGTATTTT
. 14 TRBJ1-3 TRBV9 . CASSVGGDRNTIYF TGTGCCAGCAGCGTGGGGGGGGACAGAAACACCATATATTTT
. 14 TRBJ2-1 TRBV28 . CASSSDIGYNEQFF TGTGCCAGCAGTTCTGACATTGGCTACAATGAGCAGTTCTTC
. 14 TRBJ1-2 TRBV5-4 TRBD1 CASSGTGGRIGYTF TGTGCCAGCAGCGGAACAGGGGGCCGAATTGGCTACACCTTC
. 15 TRBJ2-7 TRBV6-5 . CASSTPVSGAHEQYF TGTGCCAGCAGTACCCCGGTGTCAGGGGCCCACGAGCAGTACTTC
. 17 TRBJ1-6 TRBV7-2 . CATKLSSTSLGNSPLHF TGTGCCACCAAGCTTAGCTCCACCTCGCTTGGTAATTCACCCCTCCACTTT
. 13 TRBJ1-5 TRBV3-1/TRBV3-2 . CASSQQFSQPQHF TGTGCCAGCAGCCAACAATTTAGTCAGCCCCAGCATTTT
. 13 TRBJ1-1 TRBV19 TRBD1 CASMGQKNTEAFF TGTGCCAGTATGGGACAGAAGAACACTGAAGCTTTCTTT
. 15 TRBJ2-1 TRBV25-1 TRBD2 CASSDTSGSDREQFF TGTGCCAGCAGCGATACTAGCGGGAGTGATCGTGAGCAGTTCTTC
once 15 TRBJ1-2 TRBV18 TRBD1 CASSPLDRGRQGYTF TGTGCCAGCTCACCACTTGACAGGGGGCGGCAAGGCTACACCTTC
. 16 TRBJ2-3 TRBV5-1 . CASSTWTSLPTDTQYF TGCGCCAGCAGCACCTGGACTTCCCTGCCCACAGATACGCAGTATTTT
. 14 TRBJ2-1 TRBV18 . CASSPPDDHREQFF TGTGCCAGCTCACCACCCGACGACCACCGAGAGCAGTTCTTC
. 12 TRBJ1-1 TRBV6-2/TRBV6-3 . CASSREWDQAFF TGTGCCAGCAGTCGGGAATGGGACCAAGCTTTCTTT
. 15 TRBJ2-2 TRBV5-1 TRBD1 CASSPEGQLNGELFF TGCGCCAGCAGCCCAGAGGGACAGTTGAACGGGGAGCTGTTTTTT
. 16 TRBJ2-1 TRBV19 TRBD1 CASTHRVRGQGNEQFF TGTGCCAGTACCCATAGGGTCAGGGGGCAGGGCAATGAGCAGTTCTTC
. 16 TRBJ2-2 TRBV5-6 . CASSVDGPASTGELFF TGTGCCAGCAGCGTTGACGGACCGGCGAGCACCGGGGAGCTGTTTTTT
. 18 TRBJ2-1 TRBV9 . CASSVELGAVGGRNEQFF TGTGCCAGCAGCGTAGAATTAGGGGCGGTGGGGGGGCGTAATGAGCAGTTCTTC
. 14 TRBJ2-3 TRBV9 . CASGSPGSTDTQYF TGTGCCAGCGGGTCCCCCGGGTCCACAGATACGCAGTATTTT
. 12 TRBJ2-1 TRBV27 TRBD2 CASSLTSGEQFF TGTGCCAGCAGTTTGACTAGCGGAGAGCAGTTCTTC
once 15 TRBJ1-2 TRBV5-6 . CASQSGSGKGGGYTF TGTGCCAGCCAATCCGGCTCCGGGAAGGGGGGTGGCTACACCTTC
. 15 TRBJ1-2 TRBV15 TRBD1 CATSRDWDRAGGYTF TGTGCCACCAGCAGAGATTGGGACAGGGCGGGTGGCTACACCTTC
. 15 TRBJ2-7 TRBV18 TRBD2 CASSPSSGEFYEQYF TGTGCCAGCTCACCATCCAGCGGGGAGTTCTACGAGCAGTACTTC